This T cell receptor beta chain appears in the sequencing data of a study of blood T cells in healthy people across ages (dated by TCRdb to about 2015). In terms of the full investigation: In model experiments, template switching captured about one uniquely barcoded TCR beta cDNA molecule for every two T cells. To avoid experimental bias, donors of different ages were spread randomly across the sequencing lanes. The study analyzed two additional independent replicas of 1 million unique cDNA reads from the same blood draw for two donors, one aged 18 to 29 and one aged 80 or older. Age-related changes in TCR beta repertoire diversity were measured in the study by deep sequencing normalized with unique cDNA molecular identifiers. Donors were grouped into four age groups: young (average roughly 15 years), middle-aged (about 40), aged (about 60) and long-lived (just over 80).

The investigation overall reported the following: Estimates of total diversity based on one million sequenced T cells were considered lower bounds and underestimates. As age increased, observed TCR beta diversity per million T cells dropped in a roughly linear way, and a significant reduction was already evident by age about 40. Bulk unsorted PBMC profiling prevented conclusive comparison of naive and antigen-experienced compartments. A strong correlation was found between observed TCR beta diversity and the percentage of naive T cells measured by flow cytometry. The long-lived group showed more naive CD4+ T cells, fewer expanded clones and increased TCR diversity than the aged group, suggesting age selection. Because the CMV infection status of the donors was unknown, age-related changes in expanded clonotypes may potentially have been confounded.

The receptor library was made with 5' RACE. A second PCR of 7 to 11 cycles was performed with a sample-barcoded 5' primer and a J-beta primer mix. A unique molecular identifier was introduced onto each TCR beta cDNA molecule by a template-switch 5' adaptor carrying 12 random nucleotides. At least 2.5 million CDR3-containing paired-end reads were obtained from each sample. The Mint cDNA synthesis kit, primed by a TRBC-specific oligonucleotide, was used to synthesize first-strand cDNA from all RNA. All cDNA was treated with uracil-DNA glycosylase and then went through a first 18-cycle PCR with the universal primers M1SS and BC2_uni_R. Per the original workflow: Each sample was normalized by randomly selecting 1 million high-quality reads, each carrying a distinct molecular identifier. Reads sharing molecular identifiers were discarded rather than binned into consensus sequences. MiTCR, run with a Q25 quality threshold and the strictest error-elimination algorithm, handled CDR3 identification, clonotype clustering and error correction. A nonparametric unseen species model using Euler transformation provided a lower-bound estimate of total TCR beta diversity. Using fastp trimming at Q25 and MiXCR clonotype assembly, TCRdb reanalyzed the public sequencing data and kept in-frame beta chains. One record per CDR3 amino acid sequence lists the most common genes and DNA. The V and J calls were not made by the authors but by TCRdb's processing. This sample is represented by some 1,800,000 distinct CDR3 sequences; roughly 43% of them were singletons. Of the sample, roughly 23% is held by the ten largest clones.

This clonotype was counted a few times. Its antigen target is currently unknown. The sample holds no much larger clone one base away, and base qualities are not on file. The approximately 40 donors, aged about 6 to 95 years, were systemically healthy Caucasian individuals from Russia. Each donor gave 8.5 to 10 milliliters of peripheral blood, collected into EDTA-treated Vacutainer tubes. PBMCs were isolated by Ficoll-Paque density-gradient centrifugation, with at least 6 million obtained per sample. Trizol reagent was used to extract total RNA from PBMCs, with at least 5.5 micrograms per sample. For every donor, an aliquot of PBMCs went through flow cytometry to measure the percentages of naive CD45RAhigh/CD27high T cells. Reading the germline V gene (reference sequence) gives CDR1 SEHNR and CDR2 FQNEAQ. Deletion took 3 bases off V and 5 bases off J, with a span of 8 bases between the germline ends. There are 12 amino acids in the CDR3, from cysteine to phenylalanine inclusive. The read is trimmed to its CDR3 DNA, 36 bases read in frame from base 1.

The TCR was taken from a human donor in good health. Sequencing was carried out using blood. The chain is assembled from TRBV7-9 and TRBJ2-7; the D gene remains uncertain. The bases are TGTGCCAGCAGCTTGAGTGTGGACGAGCAGTACTTC. Translated, it gives CASSLSVDEQYF.